This section outlines one T cell receptor beta chain sequence together with its context. Its antigen remains unidentified. This sample is part of a study of T cell responses to AZD1222 COVID-19 vaccine. Study-wide results and caveats: Sampling captured repertoires only after the peak T cell response.

Sequencing used immunoSEQ multiplex PCR; TCRdb keeps in-frame clones, though not all of them. Here the sample spans roughly 120,000 clones, roughly 87% being singletons. The receptor's source is an adult in good health. This specimen consisted of peripheral blood, obtained on day 0 of AZD1222 vaccination.

CDR3 in DNA: TGTGCCAGCAGTTTAAGGGGGGGAAACACCATATATTTT. This encodes CASSLRGGNTIYF. This sequence joins TRBV27 and TRBJ1-3; D is possibly TRBD1 (6 bases). V lost 2 bases to trimming and J lost 4 bases, with 6 bases between them. Germline V gene sequence: CDR1 MNHEY, CDR2 SMNVEV (reference sequence). The CDR3 has 13 amino acids.